The 24 T cell receptor beta chains in this list originate from one sample, sequenced in a study of blood T cell repertoires in COVID-19. Clones were sequenced by immunoSEQ multiplex PCR, and TCRdb holds only the in-frame ones, with some missing. The profile shows 150,000 to 200,000 clones, approximately 86% of them singletons. Sequencing was carried out using peripheral blood. Receptors were obtained from a man aged 50 to 60 with active or convalescent COVID-19.

The chain recombines TRBV30 with TRBJ2-1; 13 bases map to TRBD2. This CDR3 region has 16 residues. The V gene end was trimmed by 1 base and the J gene end by 4 bases; junction bases not matched to a gene: 4. The V gene's germline CDR1 is GTSNPN and CDR2 SVGIG (reference sequence). The CDR3 DNA sequence: TGTGCCTGGAGTGCCCGGACTAGCGGGGGTTACAATGAGCAGTTCTTC. This encodes CAWSARTSGGYNEQFF. Together with reference TRBV30 and TRBJ2-1, the CDR3 gives the full variable domain: SQTIHQWPATLVQPVGSPLSLECTVEGTSNPNLYWYRQAAGRGLQLLFYSVGIGQISSEVPQNLSASRPQDRQFILSSKKLLLSDSGFYLCAWSARTSGGYNEQFFGPGTRLTVL.

The chain carries TRBV2 and TRBJ2-7; D may be TRBD2 (5 bases). Germline CDR1 and CDR2: SNHLY and FYNNEI. The CDR3 sequence is 14 residues long. V was trimmed by 0 bases and J by 3 bases, leaving 9 bases between them. The CDR3 protein is CASSEADWDYEQYF. CDR3 nucleotide sequence: TGTGCCAGCAGTGAAGCGGACTGGGACTACGAGCAGTACTTC.

This clone is a singleton in its sample. The chain uses TRBV5-6 and TRBJ2-3; no firm D call. Trimming removed 0 bases at V and 6 bases at J, with 5 bases between. Germline V gene sequence: CDR1 SGHDT, CDR2 YYEEEE. This CDR3 region has 12 residues. In DNA form, the CDR3 reads TGTGCCAGCAGCTTGGTCCAGGATACGCAGTATTTT. This sequence encodes CASSLVQDTQYF.

This clone appeared once. The chain recombines TRBV7-2 with TRBJ2-7; D possibly corresponds to TRBD2 (5 bases). The germline V gene has CDR1 SGHTA and CDR2 FQGNSA. The CDR3 has 15 amino acids. The V end lost 4 bases, the J end lost 7 bases, and 20 bases lay between the germline ends. The CDR3 region has the DNA TGTGCCAGCAGCTCGTCGACAACCCCAAGCGGAGAGCAGTACTTC. As protein: CASSSSTTPSGEQYF. The variable domain in full, completed from reference TRBV7-2 and TRBJ2-7, reads GAGVSQSPSNKVTEKGKDVELRCDPISGHTALYWYRQSLGQGLEFLIYFQGNSAPDKSGLPSDRFSAERTGGSVSTLTIQRTQQEDSAVYLCASSSSTTPSGEQYFGPGTRLTVT.

This clone was counted a single time. V gene TRBV30 combines with J gene TRBJ2-5; D perhaps matches TRBD1 (6 bases). V lost 3 bases to trimming and J lost 5 bases, with 13 bases between them. Germline CDR1 and CDR2: GTSNPN and SVGIG (reference sequence). The CDR3 covers 13 residues. CDR3 DNA sequence: TGTGCCTGGAGAAATGGGGGCGTGGAGACCCAGTACTTC. Encoded protein: CAWRNGGVETQYF. The whole variable domain, filled in from reference TRBV30 and TRBJ2-5, reads SQTIHQWPATLVQPVGSPLSLECTVEGTSNPNLYWYRQAAGRGLQLLFYSVGIGQISSEVPQNLSASRPQDRQFILSSKKLLLSDSGFYLCAWRNGGVETQYFGPGTRLLVL.

The rearrangement links TRBV6-5 to TRBJ1-1; no reliable D call. This CDR3 is built from 15 residues. The germline V gene encodes CDR1 MNHEY and CDR2 SVGAGI. V was trimmed by 0 bases and J by 2 bases, leaving 10 bases between them. DNA for the CDR3: TGTGCCAGCAGTTACTCGTTCAGGCTCAACACTGAAGCTTTCTTT. Its translation: CASSYSFRLNTEAFF.

This clone appeared a few times. This chain uses TRBV7-3 with TRBJ2-2, with D possibly TRBD1 on 6 matching bases. V lost 1 base and J 4 bases, leaving 7 bases between the germline ends. Germline V gene sequence: CDR1 SGHTA, CDR2 FQGTGA. This CDR3 has 14 amino acids. The CDR3 loop reads CASSLMDSTGELFF. Here the CDR3 DNA reads TGTGCCAGCAGCTTAATGGACAGCACCGGGGAGCTGTTTTTT. Looking up the rest from reference TRBV7-3 and TRBJ2-2 gives the full variable domain: GAGVSQTPSNKVTEKGKYVELRCDPISGHTALYWYRQSLGQGPEFLIYFQGTGAADDSGLPNDRFFAVRPEGSVSTLKIQRTERGDSAVYLCASSLMDSTGELFFGEGSRLTVL.

The chain recombines TRBV18 with TRBJ1-1; the D is unclear. Trimming removed 5 bases from V and 5 bases from J, with 15 bases in between. The CDR3 totals 14 residues. In germline, CDR1 is KGHSH, CDR2 LQKENI. CDR3 DNA: TGTGCCAGCTCAAAGCTTAATAAAATTACTGAAGCTTTCTTT. Translation gives CASSKLNKITEAFF.

The J gene is TRBJ2-3, the V gene TRBV7-3, with a tentative D call TRBD2 (5 bases). The CDR3 contains 14 residues. Trimming removed 4 bases at V and 2 bases at J, with 10 bases between. Germline loops: CDR1 SGHTA, CDR2 FQGTGA. The CDR3 spells CASSSNGVTDTQYF. The CDR3 DNA sequence: TGTGCCAGCAGCTCAAACGGGGTCACAGATACGCAGTATTTT. Full variable domain (remainder filled in from reference TRBV7-3 and TRBJ2-3): GAGVSQTPSNKVTEKGKYVELRCDPISGHTALYWYRQSLGQGPEFLIYFQGTGAADDSGLPNDRFFAVRPEGSVSTLKIQRTERGDSAVYLCASSSNGVTDTQYFGPGTRLTVL.

As concerns this clone: Other DNA sequences in this sample translate to the same CDR3. This chain connects TRBV7-3 to TRBJ2-1, with D possibly matching TRBD2 (6 bases). V was cut by 2 bases and J by 9 bases, with 8 bases left in between. This CDR3 has 12 residues. Germline values: CDR1 SGHTA, CDR2 FQGTGA. CDR3 sequence (DNA): TGTGCCAGCAGCTTAGGAGGGAGTGAGCAGTTCTTC. Protein: CASSLGGSEQFF.

V is TRBV7-3 and J is TRBJ1-1; 8 nucleotides line up with TRBD1. V gave up 5 bases and J gave up 6 bases; unmatched junction bases: 8. CDR3 size: 14 residues. The germline gives CDR1 SGHTA, CDR2 FQGTGA. Written as DNA, the CDR3 is TGTGCCAGCAGCACCGGACAGGGAAGCTCTGAAGCTTTCTTT. The encoded protein is CASSTGQGSSEAFF.

The rearrangement links TRBV24-1 to TRBJ1-2, with D possibly TRBD1 on 6 matching bases. The germline gives CDR1 KGHDR, CDR2 SFDVKD. V was clipped by 5 bases and J by 5 bases, with 8 bases between them. The CDR3 has 12 residues. This chain's CDR3 is CATSGGGYGYTF. Here the CDR3 DNA reads TGTGCCACCAGTGGAGGGGGATATGGCTACACCTTC.

The chain carries TRBV6-1 and TRBJ2-7; D ambiguous. V lost 1 base to trimming and J lost 1 base, with 8 bases between them. The CDR3 loop spans 14 amino acids. Germline V CDR1 and CDR2: MNHNS, SASEGT. CDR3 DNA: TGTGCCAGCAGTGAAGACCCAGGTTCCTACGAGCAGTACTTC. Translating gives CASSEDPGSYEQYF.

This clone was seen just once. J is TRBJ1-3 and V is TRBV6-5, with D unclear. Germline assignment: CDR1 MNHEY and CDR2 SVGAGI. Trimming left V 5 bases short and J 0 bases short, with 11 bases between. CDR3 length: 15 residues. CDR3: CASSTSESSGNTIYF. The CDR3 coding sequence is TGTGCCAGCAGTACCTCGGAGAGCTCTGGAAACACCATATATTTT.

The chain recombines TRBV6-1 with TRBJ1-1, with D uncertain. The germline V and J ends were trimmed by 3 bases and 0 bases, with 8 bases remaining between them. The CDR3 has 14 amino acids. From germline, CDR1 is MNHNS and CDR2 SASEGT. CDR3 DNA sequence: TGTGCCAGCAGTGAGGTCAGGATGAACACTGAAGCTTTCTTT. This codes for CASSEVRMNTEAFF.

The chain is built from TRBV24-1 and TRBJ2-7; 7 bases agree with TRBD1. Germline CDR1 KGHDR, CDR2 SFDVKD. The CDR3 is 16 amino acids. The V and J ends lost 2 bases and 2 bases, in that order; junction bases with no gene match: 8. CDR3 region: CATSDSRQGIAYEQYF. CDR3 bases: TGTGCCACCAGTGATTCTCGACAGGGTATTGCCTACGAGCAGTACTTC.

The CDR3 protein is CASNRDSLDGYTF. The CDR3 region has the DNA TGTGCCAGCAACCGGGACAGTTTGGATGGCTACACCTTC. The genes are TRBV25-1 and TRBJ1-2, with 7 bases fitting TRBD1. Germline loops: CDR1 MGHDK, CDR2 SYGVNS. Losses at the gene ends were 7 bases for V and 6 bases for J; bases not matched to a gene: 8. The CDR3 spans 13 residues.

This chain joins TRBV4-1 and TRBJ2-1, with 10 bases matching TRBD2. The V segment lost 4 bases and the J segment 2 bases; nucleotides outside the gene matches: 5. Germline-derived CDR1 and CDR2 are MGHRA and YSYEKL. This CDR3 has 16 amino acids. Here the CDR3 reads CASSPRTSGAYNEQFF. Written as DNA, the CDR3 is TGCGCCAGCAGCCCGCGGACTAGCGGAGCCTACAATGAGCAGTTCTTC.

The genes are TRBV3-1 (or the pseudogene TRBV3-2) and TRBJ2-2; 7 positions match TRBD2. The CDR3 is 15 amino acids. CDR1 LGHDT and CDR2 YNNKEL come from the germline V gene (reference sequence). J lost 4 bases, V lost 3 bases, and 5 bases had no gene match. CDR3 amino acids: CASSQDQRGTGELFF. Here the CDR3 DNA reads TGTGCCAGCAGCCAGGACCAGCGGGGCACCGGGGAGCTGTTTTTT.

For this clone: Germline and junction disagree at one end, which may indicate a read error. The DNA for the CDR3 is TGTGCCAGCAGTGCGCTAATCCTCCAAAAGACCCAGTACTTC. Amino acids: CASSALILQKTQYF. The chain combines TRBV2 with TRBJ2-5; no firm D call. The CDR3 length is 14 residues. Germline CDR1 is SNHLY and CDR2 is FYNNEI.

The chain has TRBV20-1 and TRBJ2-1; D gene ambiguous. This CDR3 contains 11 residues. The ends were cut back, 0 bases at V and 14 bases at J, with 11 bases in the middle. Germline V gives CDR1 DFQATT, CDR2 SNEGSKA (reference sequence). The CDR3 DNA follows: TGCAGTGCTAGAGATAGTCCGAGAGAGTTCTTC. Protein: CSARDSPREFF.

The genes are TRBV10-3 and TRBJ2-2, with TRBD1 identical over 10 bases. Per germline, CDR1 ENHRY and CDR2 SYGVKD. This CDR3 is built from 15 residues. Losses at the gene ends were 6 bases for V and 7 bases for J; bases not matched to a gene: 8. The CDR3 loop reads CAIRDPGQGLGELFF. In nucleotides, the CDR3 is TGTGCCATCAGGGACCCGGGACAGGGGCTCGGGGAGCTGTTTTTT.

V and J are TRBV28 and TRBJ1-5; D unresolved. Trimming removed 7 bases at V and 9 bases at J, with 10 bases between. The CDR3 contains 11 residues. Germline lookup yields CDR1 MDHEN and CDR2 SYDVKM. The CDR3 sequence is CASTHHPPQHF. The CDR3 nucleotides read TGTGCCAGCACCCATCATCCGCCCCAGCATTTT.

This chain links TRBV11-2 with TRBJ1-3, with D perhaps TRBD1 (6 bases). The CDR3 totals 15 residues. The V end lost 3 bases, the J end lost 0 bases, and 9 bases lay between the germline ends. Germline lookup yields CDR1 SGHAT and CDR2 FQNNGV. The DNA for the CDR3 is TGTGCCAGCAGCTTCGTACAGGGCTCTGGAAACACCATATATTTT. Translated: CASSFVQGSGNTIYF. The whole variable domain, remainder taken from reference TRBV11-2 and TRBJ1-3, is EAGVAQSPRYKIIEKRQSVAFWCNPISGHATLYWYQQILGQGPKLLIQFQNNGVVDDSQLPKDRFSAERLKGVDSTLKIQPAKLEDSAVYLCASSFVQGSGNTIYFGEGSWLTVV.